The 18 T cell receptor beta chains below all came from one sample that was sequenced in a study of blood T cell repertoires in COVID-19. The assay was immunoSEQ multiplex PCR, and TCRdb's table has in-frame clones only and misses some. The sample contains 9,000 to 15,000 clones, over 75% of which appear only once. The specimen was peripheral blood. Receptors were obtained from a man aged 80 or over with acute or convalescent COVID-19.

To note about this clone: The junction and the germline gene differ at one end; a read error may be behind it. The J gene is TRBJ2-2, the V gene TRBV15, with 7 bases matching TRBD2. Germline V lookup: CDR1 LNHNV, CDR2 YYDKDF (reference sequence). The CDR3 totals 16 residues. The CDR3: CATSRNLGGNTGELFF. CDR3 DNA sequence: TGTGCCACCAGCAGGAACTTGGGGGGGAACACGGGGGAGCTGTTTTTT.

The rearrangement links TRBV4-1 to TRBJ2-1; 9 nucleotides line up with TRBD2. J gave up 0 bases and V 3 bases, and 0 bases lay outside the gene matches. There are 15 residues in the CDR3. Germline CDR1 reads MGHRA; CDR2 reads YSYEKL. The chain's CDR3 is CASSQRGGSYNEQFF. Written as DNA, the CDR3 is TGCGCCAGCAGCCAGCGGGGGGGCTCCTACAATGAGCAGTTCTTC.

The gene calls are TRBV27 and TRBJ1-1, with D possibly matching TRBD1 (6 bases). This CDR3 is 16 amino acids long. Germline V gene data show CDR1 as MNHEY and CDR2 as SMNVEV (reference sequence). Trimming left V 6 bases short and J 1 base short, with 18 bases between. The CDR3 loop is CASRTHQGQKNTEAFF. CDR3 coding DNA: TGTGCCAGCAGAACTCACCAGGGACAAAAGAACACTGAAGCTTTCTTT.

This clone was seen just once. This sequence joins TRBV9 and TRBJ2-2; 7 bases are shared with TRBD1. In germline, CDR1 is SGDLS, CDR2 YYNGEE. The CDR3 extends over 18 amino acids. Trimming cost V 0 bases and J 3 bases; bases outside gene matches: 11. DNA of the CDR3: TGTGCCAGCAGCGTAGGAAGACAGGGTCCATTGGACACCGGGGAGCTGTTTTTT. Amino acids: CASSVGRQGPLDTGELFF.

The V and J genes are TRBV19 and TRBJ1-2; maybe TRBD1 (6 bases). CDR3 size: 16 residues. Germline V CDR1 and CDR2: LNHDA, SQIVND (reference sequence). The V gene lost 3 bases and the J gene lost 2 bases, with 16 bases spanning the gap. CDR3 sequence (DNA): TGTGCCAGTAGTATGGGCAGGGGAGAGAGAAACTATGGCTACACCTTC. This translates into CASSMGRGERNYGYTF. Drawing the rest from reference TRBV19 and TRBJ1-2, the complete variable domain is DGGITQSPKYLFRKEGQNVTLSCEQNLNHDAMYWYRQDPGQGLRLIYYSQIVNDFQKGDIAEGYSVSREKKESFPLTVTSAQKNPTAFYLCASSMGRGERNYGYTFGSGTRLTVV.

The V call is TRBV7-3, the J call TRBJ1-5; D unresolved. CDR3 size: 13 residues. With 6 bases removed from V and 7 bases from J, the gap between germline ends came to 13 bases. Germline assignment: CDR1 SGHTA and CDR2 FQGTGA. The CDR3, as DNA: TGTGCCAGCAGTCAAATTGCAGGCCAGCCCCAGCATTTT. As protein: CASSQIAGQPQHF. The full variable domain, rest sourced from reference TRBV7-3 and TRBJ1-5, is GAGVSQTPSNKVTEKGKYVELRCDPISGHTALYWYRQSLGQGPEFLIYFQGTGAADDSGLPNDRFFAVRPEGSVSTLKIQRTERGDSAVYLCASSQIAGQPQHFGDGTRLSIL.

Details on this clone: The identical CDR3 is also encoded by other nucleotide sequences in the sample. This sequence joins TRBV28 and TRBJ1-1; D unclear. The CDR3 has 13 amino acids. Trimming cost V 2 bases and J 2 bases, with 6 bases left between them. The germline V gene encodes CDR1 MDHEN and CDR2 SYDVKM. CDR3: CASSLAGNTEAFF. Written as DNA, the CDR3 is TGTGCCAGCAGTTTAGCGGGTAACACTGAAGCTTTCTTT.

This sequence joins TRBV7-9 and TRBJ2-6, with D possibly TRBD1 on 5 matching bases. The ends were cut back, 5 bases at V and 2 bases at J, with 16 bases in the middle. Per the germline V gene, CDR1 is SEHNR and CDR2 is FQNEAQ (reference sequence). The CDR3 contains 17 residues. As DNA, the CDR3 is TGTGCCAGCAGCCCGCCCTTCAGGGAAGCTGGGGCCAACGTCCTGACTTTC. This sequence encodes CASSPPFREAGANVLTF.

This chain joins TRBV6-4 and TRBJ2-4, with D unclear. The germline CDR1 and CDR2 sequences are MRHNA and SNTAGT. This CDR3 has 15 residues. Trimming pared 2 bases from V and 5 bases from J, leaving 13 bases between. The CDR3, as DNA: TGTGCCAGCAGTGACCTGAGGCTACGCCAAAACATTCAGTACTTC. The encoded protein is CASSDLRLRQNIQYF.

The chain carries TRBV28 and TRBJ1-1; TRBD1 agrees at 10 bases. Trimming at V came to 2 bases and at J to 7 bases, leaving 7 bases not matched to a gene. Germline values: CDR1 MDHEN, CDR2 SYDVKM. The CDR3 is 15 residues long. For the CDR3, the DNA is TGTGCCAGCAGTTTAAACGACAGGGGGCGCGGTGAAGCTTTCTTT. Protein sequence: CASSLNDRGRGEAFF. Using reference TRBV28 and TRBJ1-1 for the parts outside the CDR3, the full variable domain is DVKVTQSSRYLVKRTGEKVFLECVQDMDHENMFWYRQDPGLGLRLIYFSYDVKMKEKGDIPEGYSVSREKKERFSLILESASTNQTSMYLCASSLNDRGRGEAFFGQGTRLTVV.

V and J are TRBV28 and TRBJ1-5; tentatively, D is TRBD1 (6 bases). The CDR3 sequence is 15 residues long. Germline loops: CDR1 MDHEN, CDR2 SYDVKM. V was pared by 3 bases and J by 5 bases, with 14 bases between. The CDR3 DNA reads TGTGCCAGCAGTTTTACGGACAGAAGGGATCAGCCCCAGCATTTT. It codes for CASSFTDRRDQPQHF. The full variable domain, rest sourced from reference TRBV28 and TRBJ1-5, is DVKVTQSSRYLVKRTGEKVFLECVQDMDHENMFWYRQDPGLGLRLIYFSYDVKMKEKGDIPEGYSVSREKKERFSLILESASTNQTSMYLCASSFTDRRDQPQHFGDGTRLSIL.

This clone is medium-sized in the sample. The rearrangement joins TRBV5-1 to TRBJ1-2; D perhaps matches TRBD1 (5 bases). CDR3 length equals 13 residues. V gave up 2 bases and J gave up 6 bases, with 11 bases separating them. CDR1 is SGHRS, CDR2 YFSETQ, per germline. CDR3: CASSFGRGNGYTF. The DNA of the CDR3 is TGCGCCAGCAGCTTTGGGAGGGGTAATGGCTACACCTTC.

Only one count was recorded for this clone. The chain joins TRBV5-1 to TRBJ2-7, with 10 bases lining up with TRBD2. This CDR3 contains 16 residues. Trimming cost V 4 bases and J 1 base; bases outside gene matches: 8. Germline V gene data show CDR1 as SGHRS and CDR2 as YFSETQ. The chain's CDR3 is CASSPSSGGVSYEQYF. The CDR3 DNA is TGCGCCAGCAGCCCCTCTAGCGGGGGTGTTTCCTACGAGCAGTACTTC.

As DNA, the CDR3 is TGTGCCAGCGGGACATTTGGCGAGCAGTACTTC. Translated: CASGTFGEQYF. The J gene is TRBJ2-7, the V gene TRBV28; TRBD1 might be the D (6 bases). The V gene lost 8 bases and the J gene lost 6 bases, with 11 bases spanning the gap. CDR1 and CDR2 from the germline V gene are MDHEN and SYDVKM. The CDR3 is made up of 11 amino acids.

The chain recombines TRBV2 with TRBJ2-7, with D perhaps TRBD1 (6 bases). Germline V gives CDR1 SNHLY, CDR2 FYNNEI. The V end was cut by 7 bases, the J end by 5 bases, with 15 bases between. The CDR3 is 13 residues long. The CDR3 region is CASTKQGSHEQYF. The CDR3 DNA sequence: TGTGCCAGCACTAAACAGGGTTCCCACGAGCAGTACTTC.

The gene calls are TRBV19 and TRBJ2-5; TRBD1 aligns across 7 bases. This CDR3 region has 15 residues. The V gene's germline CDR1 is LNHDA and CDR2 SQIVND (reference sequence). V dropped 4 bases and J dropped 1; count of bases not matched to a gene: 6. The CDR3 is CASSNWDRGQETQYF. The CDR3, as DNA: TGTGCCAGTAGTAATTGGGACAGAGGCCAAGAGACCCAGTACTTC.

CDR3 sequence reads: CASSPQGAGANVLTF. CDR3 coding DNA: TGTGCCAGCAGCCCACAGGGGGCTGGGGCCAACGTCCTGACTTTC. The V gene is TRBV9, the J gene TRBJ2-6; 8 bases align to TRBD1. The trim removed 4 bases at V and 2 bases at J, leaving 2 bases unmatched. The CDR3 sequence is 15 residues long. Germline V lookup: CDR1 SGDLS, CDR2 YYNGEE.

V is TRBV5-1 and J is TRBJ2-5; possible D gene TRBD1, 6 bases. The CDR3 length is 14 residues. Trimming removed 5 bases at V and 5 bases at J, with 16 bases between. Per germline, CDR1 SGHRS and CDR2 YFSETQ. The CDR3 spells CASRDTGMGETQYF. CDR3 coding DNA: TGCGCCAGCAGAGATACAGGGATGGGCGAGACCCAGTACTTC.